The 23 T cell receptor beta chains presented below share a single source sample, sequenced in a study of blood T cell repertoires in COVID-19. Profiling relied on immunoSEQ multiplex PCR, and the TCRdb table lists in-frame clones only, not all of them. The table records 100,000 to 110,000 clones, over 80% of them present only once. The sequenced material came from peripheral blood. These receptors all stem from a man between 45 and 60 years old with active or convalescent COVID-19.

As to this clone: This sample includes further DNA sequences coding for the same CDR3. The CDR3 is CASAQGKDTQYF. The CDR3 nucleotides read TGTGCCAGCGCCCAGGGGAAAGATACGCAGTATTTT. This chain links TRBV7-3 with TRBJ2-3, with D maybe TRBD1 (6 bases). The CDR3 spans 12 residues. The germline V and J ends were trimmed by 8 bases and 5 bases, with 11 bases remaining between them. Germline V CDR1 and CDR2: SGHTA, FQGTGA.

The CDR3 DNA reads TGCGCCAGCAGCACCATGGGACAAATTCAAGAGACCCAGTACTTC. Residues: CASSTMGQIQETQYF. V and J are TRBV5-1 and TRBJ2-5; D perhaps matches TRBD1 (6 bases). Trimming removed 4 bases at V and 2 bases at J, with 15 bases between. The CDR3 is 15 amino acids. The germline gives CDR1 SGHRS, CDR2 YFSETQ.

This chain links TRBV2 with TRBJ2-7; D might be TRBD2 (5 bases). Germline-derived CDR1 and CDR2 are SNHLY and FYNNEI. This CDR3 is built from 12 residues. The V gene lost 4 bases and the J gene lost 5 bases, with 9 bases spanning the gap. The chain's CDR3 is CASSGSGNEQYF. CDR3 DNA sequence: TGTGCCAGCAGTGGAAGCGGTAACGAGCAGTACTTC.

CDR3 bases: TGTGCCACCAGCAGAGACCGGAGGACAGGCCAAACCTACGAGCAGTACTTC. As protein: CATSRDRRTGQTYEQYF. The V gene is TRBV15, the J gene TRBJ2-7, with 7 bases aligning to TRBD1. CDR1 LNHNV and CDR2 YYDKDF come from the germline V gene (reference sequence). With V trimmed by 0 bases and J by 2 bases, 10 bases remained unmatched. The CDR3 extends over 17 amino acids. The variable domain in full, with the rest retrieved from reference TRBV15 and TRBJ2-7, is DAMVIQNPRYQVTQFGKPVTLSCSQTLNHNVMYWYQQKSSQAPKLLFHYYDKDFNNEADTPDNFQSRRPNTSFCFLDIRSPGLGDTAMYLCATSRDRRTGQTYEQYFGPGTRLTVT.

The chain is built from TRBV7-2 and TRBJ2-5, with a possible D match to TRBD2 (6 bases). The CDR3 covers 15 residues. V was clipped by 5 bases and J by 0 bases, with 13 bases between them. CDR1 SGHTA and CDR2 FQGNSA come from the germline V gene. In DNA form, the CDR3 reads TGTGCCAGCAGCAAAACCCGGGACTACCAAGAGACCCAGTACTTC. Its translation: CASSKTRDYQETQYF.

The gene calls are TRBV5-1 and TRBJ2-1; 11 nucleotides line up with TRBD2. With V trimmed by 2 bases and J by 7 bases, 5 bases remained unmatched. The CDR3 consists of 15 residues. Germline assignment: CDR1 SGHRS and CDR2 YFSETQ. The CDR3 coding sequence is TGCGCCAGCAGCTTTGAGACTAGCGGGGAAAATGAGCAGTTCTTC. Translating it yields CASSFETSGENEQFF.

This clone came up a few times. The chain combines TRBV19 with TRBJ2-5, with a tentative D call TRBD1 (6 bases). Germline V gene data show CDR1 as LNHDA and CDR2 as SQIVND (reference sequence). The V and J ends lost 9 bases and 0 bases respectively, with 11 bases between them. The CDR3 has 13 amino acids. The CDR3 DNA follows: TGTGCCAGCGGGACACCGAACCAAGAGACCCAGTACTTC. Translation gives CASGTPNQETQYF.

The chain has TRBV10-3 and TRBJ1-2; the match to TRBD1 covers 11 bases. J lost 6 bases, V lost 0 bases, and 6 bases had no gene match. Germline V gene sequence: CDR1 ENHRY, CDR2 SYGVKD. The CDR3 is 16 amino acids. The CDR3 spells CAISESKGQGADGYTF. CDR3 nucleotide sequence: TGTGCCATCAGTGAGTCGAAAGGACAGGGGGCGGATGGCTACACCTTC.

This rearrangement joins TRBV5-1 to TRBJ1-1; 7 positions agree with TRBD1. The CDR3 runs to 15 residues. J gave up 1 base and V 3 bases, and 6 bases lay outside the gene matches. CDR1 SGHRS and CDR2 YFSETQ come from the germline V gene. The CDR3 coding sequence is TGCGCCAGCAGCTCCACAGGGGCGGCGAACACTGAAGCTTTCTTT. Residues: CASSSTGAANTEAFF.

The rearrangement uses TRBV5-4 and TRBJ2-7, with D possibly matching TRBD2 (7 bases). The CDR3 has 13 residues. Trimming took off 4 bases at V and 7 bases at J, with 15 bases between the two ends. Germline V gene sequence: CDR1 SGHNT, CDR2 YYREEE (reference sequence). CDR3 nucleotide sequence: TGTGCCAGCAGCACCCGGGGGGCCTGGGAGCAGTACTTC. Protein product: CASSTRGAWEQYF.

The V gene is TRBV5-1, the J gene TRBJ1-2, with D maybe TRBD1 (6 bases). The germline gives CDR1 SGHRS, CDR2 YFSETQ. The CDR3 totals 16 residues. Trimming pared 4 bases from V and 5 bases from J, leaving 21 bases between. The CDR3 sequence is CASSQQGATGVYGYTF. Here the CDR3 DNA reads TGCGCCAGCAGCCAACAGGGTGCGACTGGGGTATATGGCTACACCTTC.

The CDR3: CASSQSIGRGLVEQYF. The CDR3 bases are TGTGCCAGCTCACAGTCAATAGGCAGGGGGCTGGTCGAGCAGTACTTC. The chain links TRBV18 to TRBJ2-7; 8 nucleotides agree with TRBD1. The CDR3 has 16 residues. V lost 4 bases and J lost 6; bases outside the gene matches: 14. Germline CDR1 and CDR2: KGHSH and LQKENI.

This clone has a handful of counts. The rearrangement joins TRBV3-1 (or the pseudogene TRBV3-2) to TRBJ1-6; D gene uncertain. The CDR3 length is 14 residues. The V end was cut by 4 bases, the J end by 9 bases, with 13 bases between. Germline CDR1 LGHDT, CDR2 YNNKEL (reference sequence). The CDR3 DNA is TGTGCCAGCAGCCCCAACGACGGGAGTTCACCCCTCCACTTT. Translated, it gives CASSPNDGSSPLHF.

The chain links TRBV29-1 to TRBJ2-5; tentative D call: TRBD1 (6 bases). Per the germline V gene, CDR1 is SQVTM and CDR2 is ANQGSEA. Trimming pared 7 bases from V and 3 bases from J, leaving 21 bases between. The CDR3 runs 15 residues. CDR3 bases: TGCAGCGCTGGCCAACCGGGACAAGTAGAAGAGACCCAGTACTTC. Amino acids: CSAGQPGQVEETQYF.

The genes are TRBV6-4 and TRBJ2-1, with 11 bases fitting TRBD1. V lost 6 bases to trimming and J lost 9 bases; unmatched junction nucleotides: 4. The CDR3 length is 13 residues. Germline V gives CDR1 MRHNA, CDR2 SNTAGT. CDR3 amino acids: CASSRDRGGEQFF. For the CDR3, the DNA is TGTGCCAGCAGCCGGGACAGGGGGGGTGAGCAGTTCTTC.

The J gene is TRBJ2-1, the V gene TRBV4-1; D possibly corresponds to TRBD1 (6 bases). Germline V gives CDR1 MGHRA, CDR2 YSYEKL. Trimming cost V 2 bases and J 7 bases, with 15 bases left between them. The CDR3 is made up of 15 amino acids. The CDR3 DNA reads as TGCGCCAGCAGCCAATTTGCCGGGACACTTAATGAGCAGTTCTTC. The encoded protein is CASSQFAGTLNEQFF.

The J gene is TRBJ1-4, the V gene TRBV6-4, with 9 bases aligning to TRBD1. The CDR3 runs 16 residues. The junction had 4 bases not matched to a gene; V was cut back by 5 bases and J by 0 bases. The germline gives CDR1 MRHNA, CDR2 SNTAGT. The CDR3 is CASSNRDRATNEKLFF. The CDR3 DNA reads as TGTGCCAGCAGTAACCGGGACAGGGCAACTAATGAAAAACTGTTTTTT.

The chain carries TRBV6-6 and TRBJ1-1; TRBD1 is a possible D gene (6 bases). Germline loops: CDR1 MNHNY, CDR2 SVGAGI (reference sequence). This CDR3 contains 11 residues. V lost 6 bases to trimming and J lost 7 bases, with 9 bases between them. CDR3 bases: TGTGCCAGCAGCGGACAGCTTGAAGCTTTCTTT. Translated: CASSGQLEAFF.

The chain combines TRBV4-1 with TRBJ2-1; 10 bases are a match to TRBD2. CDR3 length: 15 amino acids. J was trimmed by 9 bases and V by 3 bases; bases with no gene match: 8. CDR1 is MGHRA, CDR2 YSYEKL, per germline. The CDR3 spells CASSQVLAGWLEQFF. CDR3 bases: TGCGCCAGCAGCCAGGTACTAGCGGGATGGCTTGAGCAGTTCTTC.

V and J are TRBV5-1 and TRBJ1-6, with TRBD1 matching over 9 bases. With 5 bases clipped from V and 2 bases from J, the junction kept 5 bases outside the gene matches. CDR3 length: 16 residues. Germline values: CDR1 SGHRS, CDR2 YFSETQ. The CDR3 DNA reads as TGCGCCAGCAGTAAGACAGGGGGAGCCTATAATTCACCCCTCCACTTT. This sequence encodes CASSKTGGAYNSPLHF.

The chain has TRBV21-1 and TRBJ1-5. TRBV21-1 constitutes a pseudogene. There are 15 residues in the CDR3. This CDR3 reads CASNPLRRVSQPQHF. CDR3 bases: TGTGCCAGCAACCCTCTTAGGAGGGTAAGTCAGCCCCAGCATTTT.

The chain is built from TRBV6-5 and TRBJ2-2, with D uncertain. V lost 4 bases to trimming and J lost 0 bases, with 6 bases between them. The CDR3 has 14 amino acids. CDR1 is MNHEY and CDR2 is SVGAGI in the germline V gene. The CDR3 is CASSSQANTGELFF. The CDR3 nucleotides read TGTGCCAGCAGTTCGCAGGCGAACACCGGGGAGCTGTTTTTT.

This chain connects TRBV7-2 to TRBJ2-7, with 10 bases identical to TRBD1. Germline values: CDR1 SGHTA, CDR2 FQGNSA. With V trimmed by 3 bases and J by 5 bases, 4 bases remained unmatched. The CDR3 loop spans 14 amino acids. The DNA for the CDR3 is TGTGCCAGCAGCTTGGGACAGGGGAGGAACGAGCAGTACTTC. Its translation is CASSLGQGRNEQYF.